This entry lists 22 T cell receptor beta chains sequenced from one sample in a study of cytomegalovirus exposure and HLA in healthy donors. It was with 60 Vbeta and 13 Jbeta primers that the PCR ran. The method was immunoSEQ multiplex PCR; TCRdb's version includes in-frame clones alone and lacks a portion of them. This table has 95,000 to 150,000 clones, approximately 72% appearing once. The sample consisted of PBMCs. Receptor source: a woman between 35 and 50 years old in good health and CMV-seropositive.

In the case of this clone: Other nucleotide sequences in the sample specify the same CDR3. V gene TRBV5-6 combines with J gene TRBJ1-1, with 8 bases identical to TRBD1. This CDR3 has 13 residues. Germline V gives CDR1 SGHDT, CDR2 YYEEEE. Losses at the gene ends were 5 bases for V and 5 bases for J; bases not matched to a gene: 5. The CDR3 spells CASRKTGVTEAFF. The DNA of the CDR3 is TGTGCCAGCAGGAAGACAGGGGTGACTGAAGCTTTCTTT.

This clone has more than one count but fewer than ten. The rearrangement joins TRBV18 to TRBJ1-2, with D unclear. The V gene lost 3 bases and the J gene lost 4 bases, with 12 bases spanning the gap. Germline CDR1 and CDR2: KGHSH and LQKENI. This CDR3 is 14 amino acids long. The CDR3 DNA sequence: TGTGCCAGCTCACCCTCGGTCCGCGGCTATGGCTACACCTTC. It codes for CASSPSVRGYGYTF.

The gene calls are TRBV2 and TRBJ2-7; D perhaps matches TRBD1 (6 bases). Germline V lookup: CDR1 SNHLY, CDR2 FYNNEI. The CDR3 extends over 15 amino acids. V shed 8 bases and J shed 6 bases, with 23 bases lying between them. The CDR3 is CASGKSGTFLGEQYF. CDR3 in DNA: TGTGCCAGCGGAAAATCCGGGACATTCCTCGGCGAGCAGTACTTC.

The chain combines TRBV2 with TRBJ2-3; TRBD1 matches at 8 bases. Germline CDR1 and CDR2: SNHLY and FYNNEI. The trim removed 3 bases at V and 5 bases at J, leaving 4 bases unmatched. This CDR3 is built from 14 residues. The CDR3 loop reads CASSDQTGVDTQYF. In nucleotides, the CDR3 is TGTGCCAGCAGTGACCAGACAGGGGTAGATACGCAGTATTTT.

The DNA for the CDR3 is TGTGCCAGCAGTCTTCAACTCAACTATGGCTACACCTTC. As protein: CASSLQLNYGYTF. The gene calls are TRBV6-1 and TRBJ1-2; D gene ambiguous. CDR1 MNHNS and CDR2 SASEGT come from the germline V gene. Trimming stripped 5 bases from V and 2 bases from J, with 9 bases between. This CDR3 contains 13 residues.

The chain joins TRBV6-6 to TRBJ2-5; tentatively, D is TRBD1 (6 bases). Trimming shortened V by 4 bases and J by 2 bases, and 17 bases separated the two germline ends. Germline V gene sequence: CDR1 MNHNY, CDR2 SVGAGI (reference sequence). The CDR3 is made up of 16 amino acids. CDR3 DNA: TGTGCCAGCAGTTCGGACAGTACCTTCGGGCAAGAGACCCAGTACTTC. Translating gives CASSSDSTFGQETQYF.

V is TRBV5-1 and J is TRBJ2-3; the match to TRBD2 covers 8 bases. J was trimmed by 3 bases and V by 4 bases; bases with no gene match: 7. The CDR3 extends over 15 amino acids. Looked up from germline, CDR1 is SGHRS and CDR2 is YFSETQ. Here the CDR3 reads CASSISTGGTDTQYF. For the CDR3, the DNA is TGCGCCAGCAGCATCTCTACGGGGGGGACAGATACGCAGTATTTT. The full variable domain, rest sourced from reference TRBV5-1 and TRBJ2-3, is KAGVTQTPRYLIKTRGQQVTLSCSPISGHRSVSWYQQTPGQGLQFLFEYFSETQRNKGNFPGRFSGRQFSNSRSEMNVSTLELGDSALYLCASSISTGGTDTQYFGPGTRLTVL.

The chain couples TRBV7-7 to TRBJ1-6; no reliable D call. The CDR3 totals 13 residues. The V gene lost 1 base and the J gene lost 9 bases, with 7 bases spanning the gap. Germline assignment: CDR1 SSHAT and CDR2 FNYEAQ (reference sequence). CDR3 coding DNA: TGTGCCAGCAGCTTAGGGAGCTGTTCACCCCTCCACTTT. This encodes CASSLGSCSPLHF.

This chain uses TRBV2 with TRBJ2-7; 7 nucleotides line up with TRBD1. The J segment lost 5 bases and the V segment lost 4 bases, leaving 8 bases of the junction unmatched. CDR3 length: 14 residues. Germline assignment: CDR1 SNHLY and CDR2 FYNNEI. The DNA for the CDR3 is TGTGCCAGCAGTGGACAGGGACAGAGCGACGAGCAGTACTTC. Translated, it gives CASSGQGQSDEQYF.

This clone has a single count. V is TRBV6-1 and J is TRBJ2-7; the match to TRBD1 covers 7 bases. The junction had 5 bases not matched to a gene; V was cut back by 6 bases and J by 0 bases. The V gene's germline CDR1 is MNHNS and CDR2 SASEGT. The CDR3 is 14 amino acids. DNA for the CDR3: TGTGCCAGCAGGATGGACAGGTCCTCCTACGAGCAGTACTTC. Protein: CASRMDRSSYEQYF.

The chain joins TRBV29-1 to TRBJ2-6; TRBD1 might be the D (6 bases). Germline lookup yields CDR1 SQVTM and CDR2 ANQGSEA. Trimming stripped 1 base from V and 4 bases from J, with 26 bases between. The CDR3 length is 20 residues. The CDR3 loop reads CSVEVEGGQRPLGGANVLTF. CDR3 DNA: TGCAGCGTTGAAGTTGAAGGAGGACAGCGACCCCTCGGGGGGGCCAACGTCCTGACTTTC.

The V and J genes are TRBV10-3 and TRBJ1-1; D remains unclear. The CDR3 is 13 amino acids. Trimming took 2 bases from V and 7 from J, leaving 11 bases between them. The germline CDR1 and CDR2 sequences are ENHRY and SYGVKD. CDR3 nucleotide sequence: TGTGCCATCAGTGAGAACAGCCCGCTTGAAGCTTTCTTT. It yields the protein CAISENSPLEAFF.

This sequence joins TRBV9 and TRBJ2-1; no reliable D call. This CDR3 has 14 residues. Trimming took 0 bases from V and 5 from J, leaving 9 bases between them. Germline V gene sequence: CDR1 SGDLS, CDR2 YYNGEE. CDR3 in DNA: TGTGCCAGCAGCGTAGCAGGATACAACAATGAGCAGTTCTTC. It translates to CASSVAGYNNEQFF.

This sequence joins TRBV7-9 and TRBJ2-7; 11 bases map to TRBD2. After removal of 5 bases from V and 2 bases from J, the junction contained 8 bases not matched to a gene. The germline V gene encodes CDR1 SEHNR and CDR2 FQNEAQ (reference sequence). The CDR3 is made up of 16 amino acids. CDR3 bases: TGTGCCAGCAGCGGGGCCCCACTAGCGGGGGCCTACGAGCAGTACTTC. Translating gives CASSGAPLAGAYEQYF.

V usage is TRBV5-4 and J usage is TRBJ2-7; TRBD1 aligns across 10 bases. The CDR3 has 16 amino acids. V lost 0 bases to trimming and J lost 3 bases; unmatched junction nucleotides: 6. Germline V lookup: CDR1 SGHNT, CDR2 YYREEE (reference sequence). The CDR3 reads CASSLAGGQGRYEQYF. In nucleotides, the CDR3 is TGTGCCAGCAGCTTGGCAGGGGGACAGGGGCGCTACGAGCAGTACTTC.

This chain uses TRBV7-2 with TRBJ2-5; the D is unclear. Trimming shortened V by 4 bases and J by 1 base, and 10 bases separated the two germline ends. This CDR3 has 14 amino acids. Germline V gene sequence: CDR1 SGHTA, CDR2 FQGNSA. The CDR3 sequence: CASSSKPIQETQYF. CDR3 DNA: TGTGCCAGCAGCTCGAAACCTATCCAAGAGACCCAGTACTTC. Full variable domain (remainder filled in from reference TRBV7-2 and TRBJ2-5): GAGVSQSPSNKVTEKGKDVELRCDPISGHTALYWYRQSLGQGLEFLIYFQGNSAPDKSGLPSDRFSAERTGGSVSTLTIQRTQQEDSAVYLCASSSKPIQETQYFGPGTRLLVL.

The CDR3 sequence: CASSSNEGTGEGYTF. CDR3 nucleotides: TGTGCCAGCAGCTCGAACGAAGGGACAGGGGAAGGCTACACCTTC. The chain carries TRBV7-9 and TRBJ1-2, with 10 bases matching TRBD1. The CDR3 has 15 residues. The germline gives CDR1 SEHNR, CDR2 FQNEAQ (reference sequence). V dropped 4 bases and J dropped 8; count of bases not matched to a gene: 10.

V usage is TRBV9 and J usage is TRBJ1-1; D ambiguous. The germline CDR1 and CDR2 sequences are SGDLS and YYNGEE. The V and J ends lost 0 bases and 0 bases respectively, with 6 bases between them. This CDR3 comprises 14 residues. The CDR3 is CASSVAMVNTEAFF. The CDR3 nucleotides read TGTGCCAGCAGCGTAGCTATGGTGAACACTGAAGCTTTCTTT.

The CDR3 here is CASSPNAGTGFEQYF. The CDR3 region has the DNA TGCGCCAGCAGCCCTAACGCCGGGACAGGGTTTGAGCAGTACTTC. The rearrangement links TRBV5-1 to TRBJ2-7; TRBD1 matches at 9 bases. J gave up 7 bases and V 4 bases, and 12 bases lay outside the gene matches. CDR3 length: 15 amino acids. The V gene's germline CDR1 is SGHRS and CDR2 YFSETQ.

Remarks on this clone: No conserved phenylalanine or tryptophan ends this CDR3, so it is likely a read error. V is TRBV6-5 and J is TRBJ1-2, with D possibly TRBD1 on 5 matching bases. CDR3 length: 13 residues. Germline CDR1 reads MNHEY; CDR2 reads SVGAGI. Trimming took 6 bases from V and 8 from J, leaving 16 bases between them. CDR3 coding DNA: TGTGCCAGCAGCCAACTCGGGACGCGGGGCTACACCCTC. Its protein is CASSQLGTRGYTL.

The sample holds a few counts of this clone. The V call is TRBV25-1, the J call TRBJ1-6; D may be TRBD1 (5 bases). The ends were cut back, 1 base at V and 8 bases at J, with 12 bases in the middle. The CDR3 consists of 15 residues. CDR1 and CDR2 (germline): MGHDK, SYGVNS. CDR3 nucleotide sequence: TGTGCCAGCAGTGAATTTGGGGCGCAGGATTCACCCCTCCACTTT. It encodes CASSEFGAQDSPLHF.

The chain joins TRBV27 to TRBJ1-2; D gene uncertain. This CDR3 region has 13 residues. The V gene lost 5 bases and the J gene lost 3 bases, with 10 bases spanning the gap. Germline V lookup: CDR1 MNHEY, CDR2 SMNVEV (reference sequence). This CDR3 is CASSPPGYYGYTF. In DNA form, the CDR3 reads TGTGCCAGCAGTCCCCCGGGGTACTATGGCTACACCTTC.